This TCR beta chain came from a study of blood T cell repertoires in COVID-19. In the study overall: Collection of acute and convalescent COVID-19 samples took place in the United States, Italy and Spain. From T cells, B-cell-depleted T cells, or PBMCs came the material, which was cDNA or gDNA.

V lost 5 bases, J lost 6 bases, and 26 bases lay in between. Per the germline V gene, CDR1 is SGHVS and CDR2 is FQNEAQ. The CDR3 extends over 17 amino acids. Original processing notes: Amplifying reference gene primers gave estimates of nucleated cell counts. The data were produced by immunoSEQ multiplex PCR, yet TCRdb's version contains in-frame clones alone and is incomplete. V, J and clone size are those of that table, while D and trimming were read from the DNA. The sample consists of roughly 80,000 clones, approximately 80% of them appearing once. The gene calls are TRBV7-8 and TRBJ2-7, with a weak D call TRBD2 (6 bases). This clonotype originated in a man between 60 and 75 years old with active or convalescent COVID-19. Sequencing input: peripheral blood. DNA of the CDR3: TGTGCCAGCAGCCCTCTCCCCGACGGGTGGGGAGGAGGCGAGCAGTACTTC. It encodes CASSPLPDGWGGGEQYF.